Shown below are 26 T cell receptor beta chains from a single sample sequenced in a study of molecular identifiers for immune sequencing clone quantification. TCRdb recomputed calls from the PCR reads with MiXCR, one row per CDR3 protein. The sample comprises approximately 680,000 distinct CDR3 sequences, about 25% of which are singletons, and about 0.78% rests with the top ten. Sample: naive CD8+ T cells from blood, with Jurkat cell RNA spiked in. Documented subset: FACS-sorted CD8+CD4-CCR7+CD45RA+ naive T cells. Receptors originate from a human donor in good health. Some libraries in this study had Jurkat cell RNA spiked in.

The chain uses TRBV5-6 and TRBJ1-5, with TRBD1 matching over 8 bases. In germline, CDR1 is SGHDT, CDR2 YYEEEE. The CDR3 consists of 14 residues. V lost 2 bases to trimming and J lost 5 bases; unmatched junction nucleotides: 3. Written as DNA, the CDR3 is TGTGCCAGCAGCTTCGGACAGGGTCATCAGCCCCAGCATTTT. Residues: CASSFGQGHQPQHF.

This sequence joins TRBV19 and TRBJ1-1; no firm D call. The CDR3 covers 19 residues. The germline V gene has CDR1 LNHDA and CDR2 SQIVND (reference sequence). Trimming took off 1 base at V and 6 bases at J, with 27 bases between the two ends. The CDR3 spells CASSIVMGFGSRAVSEAFF. The CDR3 DNA reads TGTGCCAGTAGTATAGTGATGGGGTTTGGCAGTCGTGCAGTCTCTGAAGCTTTCTTT.

The chain recombines TRBV13 with TRBJ2-2; D not certain. V dropped 5 bases and J dropped 3 bases, with 13 bases sitting between them. The CDR3 length is 15 residues. The germline CDR1 and CDR2 sequences are PRHDT and FYEKMQ (reference sequence). DNA for the CDR3: TGTGCCAGCAGCATTAGCTGGGCGGACACCGGGGAGCTGTTTTTT. Residues: CASSISWADTGELFF.

As to this clonotype: A single base separates this from a much larger clone, so it may be a read error. V is TRBV7-2 and J is TRBJ2-4, with D possibly being TRBD1 or TRBD2 (5 bases each). CDR1 is SGHTA and CDR2 is FQGNSA in the germline V gene. The CDR3 is made up of 13 amino acids. Between the trimmed V and J ends, which lost 9 bases and 1 base, there was a span of 10 bases. CDR3 protein: CASTGRAKNIQYF. CDR3 DNA: TGTGCCAGTACGGGACGGGCCAAAAACATTCAGTACTTC.

In this sample, this clonotype turned up many times. J is TRBJ2-2 and V is TRBV24-1; D may be TRBD2 (5 bases). The CDR3 contains 12 residues. Deletions cut 9 bases from V and 3 bases from J, with 7 bases between. Germline V gene sequence: CDR1 KGHDR, CDR2 SFDVKD. CDR3 in DNA: TGTGCCACCCGGGGTGACACCGGGGAGCTGTTTTTT. It translates to CATRGDTGELFF.

As to this clonotype: This may be a read error, as it is one base from a much larger clone. This chain joins TRBV24-1 and TRBJ2-2, with D hard to call. Germline CDR1 KGHDR, CDR2 SFDVKD. CDR3 length equals 13 residues. CDR3 amino acids: CATRDLEAGELFF. CDR3 in DNA: TGTGCCACCAGAGATTTGGAAGCCGGGGAGCTGTTTTTT.

Worth noting for this clonotype: Its ends do not fully match the called genes, so a read error is possible. The V and J genes are TRBV28 and TRBJ1-3, with 9 bases that match TRBD1. Per germline, CDR1 MDHEN and CDR2 SYDVKM. The CDR3 loop spans 14 amino acids. In DNA form, the CDR3 reads TGTGCCAGCAGCTACAGGGGGCTCGGAAACATCATATATTTT. It codes for CASSYRGLGNIIYF. The entire variable domain, with the rest obtained from reference TRBV28 and TRBJ1-3, is as follows: DVKVTQSSRYLVKRTGEKVFLECVQDMDHENMFWYRQDPGLGLRLIYFSYDVKMKEKGDIPEGYSVSREKKERFSLILESASTNQTSMYLCASSYRGLGNIIYFGEGSWLTVV.

Concerning this clonotype: It may be a read error: a sequence one base away is much more abundant. The chain carries TRBV3-1 and TRBJ1-5, with D possibly matching TRBD1 (6 bases). Germline CDR1 and CDR2: LGHDT and YNNKEL (reference sequence). The CDR3 is 15 residues long. The CDR3 coding sequence is TGTGCCGGCAGCCAAGGCGGGGGGCCGGGTCAGCCCCAGCATTTT. This sequence encodes CAGSQGGGPGQPQHF.

V is TRBV27 and J is TRBJ2-1; TRBD2 aligns across 8 bases. The CDR3 totals 15 residues. The J segment lost 6 bases and the V segment lost 6 bases, leaving 10 bases of the junction unmatched. Germline CDR1 reads MNHEY; CDR2 reads SMNVEV (reference sequence). The CDR3 coding sequence is TGTGCCAGCAGCGAGGGACTAGGGTCCGCCAATGAGCAGTTCTTC. Translating it yields CASSEGLGSANEQFF.

In this sample, this clonotype turned up many times. This rearrangement joins TRBV20-1 to TRBJ2-7, with D perhaps TRBD2 (6 bases). CDR1 and CDR2 (germline): DFQATT, SNEGSKA (reference sequence). The CDR3 runs 15 residues. The V gene lost 2 bases and the J gene lost 3 bases, with 17 bases spanning the gap. For the CDR3, the DNA is TGCAGTGCTAGACCTCTGGGTCCGGAGGGCTACGAGCAGTACTTC. Its protein product is CSARPLGPEGYEQYF.

A remark on this clonotype: At one boundary the junction diverges from the germline segment, which might be a read error. V is TRBV4-2 and J is TRBJ1-2, with 7 bases that match TRBD1. Looked up from germline, CDR1 is LGHNA and CDR2 is YNFKEQ. This CDR3 has 18 amino acids. In DNA, the CDR3 is TGTGGCAGCAGCCAAGGGGACAGCTTCCCCATGGCTAACTATGGCTACACCTTC. Protein sequence: CGSSQGDSFPMANYGYTF.

This clonotype was seen repeatedly, ten times or more. CDR3 residues: CASRAEPLNTDTQYF. The CDR3 bases are TGTGCCAGCAGAGCTGAACCGCTAAACACAGATACGCAGTATTTT. The V and J genes are TRBV7-9 and TRBJ2-3; D unclear. The germline V gene has CDR1 SEHNR and CDR2 FQNEAQ (reference sequence). The V end lost 6 bases, the J end lost 2 bases, and 15 bases lay between the germline ends. This CDR3 spans 15 amino acids.

In its sample, this clonotype was seen a few times. The rearrangement joins TRBV27 to TRBJ1-5; D call uncertain. V gave up 5 bases and J gave up 6 bases, with 11 bases separating them. CDR1 and CDR2 from the germline V gene are MNHEY and SMNVEV (reference sequence). The CDR3 loop spans 13 amino acids. The CDR3 DNA is TGTGCCAGCAGTGCCTATCGGGGTCAGCCCCAGCATTTT. It specifies CASSAYRGQPQHF.

About this clonotype: Being one base from a much bigger clone, this may be a read error. The chain combines TRBV15 with TRBJ1-3; 8 bases map to TRBD1. CDR3 size: 16 residues. V trimming: 5 bases; J trimming: 1 base; junction bases outside the gene matches: 7. CDR1 is LNHNV and CDR2 is YYDKDF in the germline V gene (reference sequence). The CDR3 loop reads CATSGRQGPSGNTIYF. Here the CDR3 DNA reads TGTGCCACCAGCGGCCGACAGGGGCCATCTGGAAACACCATATATTTT.

With regard to this clonotype: Given a much more abundant clone one base away, this may be a read error. CDR3 amino acids: CASSQDGEGATQYF. DNA for the CDR3: TGTGCCAGCAGCCAAGACGGGGAGGGTGCTACGCAGTATTTT. The J gene is TRBJ2-3, the V gene TRBV3-1, with 7 bases identical to TRBD2. Germline values: CDR1 LGHDT, CDR2 YNNKEL (reference sequence). The CDR3 spans 14 residues. V trimming: 0 bases; J trimming: 8 bases; junction bases outside the gene matches: 5.

The chain employs TRBV7-8 and TRBJ1-2; D perhaps matches TRBD1 (6 bases). V lost 5 bases, J lost 3 bases, and 13 bases lay in between. Germline CDR1 and CDR2: SGHVS and FQNEAQ. CDR3 size: 14 residues. The CDR3 loop reads CASSDARTDYGYTF. As DNA, the CDR3 is TGTGCCAGCAGCGACGCGCGGACAGACTATGGCTACACCTTC.

This rearrangement joins TRBV5-4 to TRBJ2-3, with 9 bases lining up with TRBD1. The CDR3 loop spans 16 amino acids. With 4 bases clipped from V and 0 bases from J, the junction kept 6 bases outside the gene matches. The V gene's germline CDR1 is SGHNT and CDR2 YYREEE (reference sequence). The CDR3 DNA follows: TGTGCCAGCAGCCCTGGGACAGGGAGGAGCACAGATACGCAGTATTTT. It codes for CASSPGTGRSTDTQYF.

This rearrangement joins TRBV7-9 to TRBJ2-5, with a tentative D call TRBD1 (6 bases). This CDR3 spans 19 amino acids. Trimming stripped 4 bases from V and 1 base from J, with 25 bases between. Germline assignment: CDR1 SEHNR and CDR2 FQNEAQ (reference sequence). CDR3 sequence: CASSSSGTRVLRSQETQYF. The CDR3 DNA follows: TGTGCCAGCAGCTCGTCCGGGACACGGGTCTTACGGTCCCAAGAGACCCAGTACTTC. Variable domain in full (rest from reference TRBV7-9 and TRBJ2-5): DTGVSQNPRHKITKRGQNVTFRCDPISEHNRLYWYRQTLGQGPEFLTYFQNEAQLEKSRLLSDRFSAERPKGSFSTLEIQRTEQGDSAMYLCASSSSGTRVLRSQETQYFGPGTRLLVL.

This clonotype was observed a handful of times. The V and J genes are TRBV27 and TRBJ2-6; TRBD2 agrees at 10 bases. The CDR3 has 18 residues. The ends lost 1 base at V and 0 bases at J; junction bases unmatched: 3. Germline values: CDR1 MNHEY, CDR2 SMNVEV (reference sequence). The CDR3 region is CASSLLPSGSSGANVLTF. The DNA for the CDR3 is TGTGCCAGCAGTTTATTGCCTAGCGGGAGCTCTGGGGCCAACGTCCTGACTTTC.

The chain couples TRBV6-5 to TRBJ2-1, with a weak D call TRBD2 (5 bases). V shed 5 bases and J shed 2 bases, with 16 bases lying between them. This CDR3 has 16 amino acids. Per germline, CDR1 MNHEY and CDR2 SVGAGI. The CDR3 is CASSIGEGSAYNEQFF. CDR3 coding DNA: TGTGCCAGCAGTATTGGCGAGGGATCGGCCTACAATGAGCAGTTCTTC.

Points on this clonotype: With a much larger clone just one base away, this may be a read error. CDR3 sequence reads: CAGSMGVEQYF. CDR3 bases: TGTGCCGGTAGTATGGGCGTCGAGCAGTACTTC. This sequence joins TRBV19 and TRBJ2-7; D remains unclear. In germline, CDR1 is LNHDA, CDR2 SQIVND (reference sequence). The length of the CDR3 is 11 residues.

The chain combines TRBV4-3 with TRBJ2-7; no clear D gene. The CDR3 length is 16 residues. In germline, CDR1 is LGHNA, CDR2 YSLEER. Trimming cost V 4 bases and J 5 bases, with 21 bases left between them. In DNA form, the CDR3 reads TGCGCCAGCAGCCGAACACGACACGTGGATGTAAACGAGCAGTACTTC. Its protein is CASSRTRHVDVNEQYF.

The table lists this clonotype with many counts. The chain carries TRBV28 and TRBJ2-7, with TRBD2 matching over 7 bases. The V and J ends lost 5 bases and 0 bases, in that order; junction bases with no gene match: 7. The CDR3 sequence is 15 residues long. Germline V gene data show CDR1 as MDHEN and CDR2 as SYDVKM. In DNA form, the CDR3 reads TGTGCCAGCAGTCTGAGAGGGAGGGCCTCCTACGAGCAGTACTTC. It codes for CASSLRGRASYEQYF.

This sequence joins TRBV5-1 and TRBJ2-5; 13 positions match TRBD2. Germline V gene sequence: CDR1 SGHRS, CDR2 YFSETQ. The CDR3 consists of 15 residues. After removal of 4 bases from V and 9 bases from J, the junction contained 9 bases not matched to a gene. The CDR3 is CASSTRLAGGAPQYF. DNA for the CDR3: TGCGCCAGCAGCACGAGACTAGCGGGGGGAGCGCCCCAGTACTTC.

The rearrangement joins TRBV15 to TRBJ2-7; D is unclear. The CDR3 loop spans 11 amino acids. CDR1 and CDR2 from the germline V gene are LNHNV and YYDKDF (reference sequence). Trimming shortened V by 5 bases and J by 3 bases, and 5 bases separated the two germline ends. In DNA form, the CDR3 reads TGTGCCACCAGCGACATCTACGAGCAGTACTTC. Amino acids: CATSDIYEQYF.

This clonotype was counted ten times or more. CDR3 protein: CASSLQRGDNEQFF. CDR3 coding DNA: TGTGCCAGCAGTTTGCAAAGGGGGGACAATGAGCAGTTCTTC. This rearrangement joins TRBV12-3 or TRBV12-4 to TRBJ2-1; tentatively, D is TRBD1 or TRBD2 (6 bases each). CDR3 length: 14 amino acids. Trimming removed 3 bases from V and 5 bases from J, with 11 bases in between.